What follows describes a single T cell receptor (beta chain). The protocol was immunoSEQ multiplex PCR, while the TCRdb copy is restricted to in-frame clones and leaves out a portion. The data show around 60,000 clones, approximately 90% seen once. This entry comes from a study of OX40 agonist ivuxolimab in advanced cancers. The germline V gene encodes CDR1 SNHLY and CDR2 FYNNEI. V lost 0 bases, J lost 7 bases, and 21 bases lay in between. This CDR3 comprises 18 residues. The chain joins TRBV2 to TRBJ1-4; unclear D gene. The sequence was collected from an adult with an advanced solid tumor such as melanoma, head and neck, liver or kidney cancer. The sequencing used CD4+ or CD8+ T cells sorted from blood, collected in a trial of the OX40 agonist ivuxolimab. CDR3 residues: CASSEAREDSISSEKLFF. The CDR3 coding sequence is TGTGCCAGCAGTGAAGCCCGCGAGGACTCAATTTCGTCTGAAAAACTGTTTTTT.